This TCR beta chain comes out of a study of neoadjuvant anti-PD-1 for oral cavity cancer. Background on the study: Patients without progression got a fourth dose around day 43.

These oral cavity squamous cell carcinomas were HPV-negative and locally advanced. Here immunoSEQ multiplex PCR was the method, and the copy in TCRdb shows in-frame clones only, minus some. The profile shows some 6,900 clones, 70% to 75% of them singletons. This clone was seen only once. This CDR3 comprises 16 residues. Deletions cut 6 bases from V and 4 bases from J, with 21 bases between. CDR1 is LNHDA and CDR2 is SQIVND in the germline V gene (reference sequence). The source material was PBMCs, sampled before nivolumab (anti-PD-1) treatment. The TCR originated in a person between 35 and 79 years old with oral cavity squamous cell carcinoma. The rearrangement joins TRBV19 to TRBJ1-2; a possible D gene is TRBD1 (5 bases). The CDR3 nucleotides read TGTGCCAGTAGACGTTACAGGACTCCACGGGGCTATGGCTACACCTTC. Translated: CASRRYRTPRGYGYTF.